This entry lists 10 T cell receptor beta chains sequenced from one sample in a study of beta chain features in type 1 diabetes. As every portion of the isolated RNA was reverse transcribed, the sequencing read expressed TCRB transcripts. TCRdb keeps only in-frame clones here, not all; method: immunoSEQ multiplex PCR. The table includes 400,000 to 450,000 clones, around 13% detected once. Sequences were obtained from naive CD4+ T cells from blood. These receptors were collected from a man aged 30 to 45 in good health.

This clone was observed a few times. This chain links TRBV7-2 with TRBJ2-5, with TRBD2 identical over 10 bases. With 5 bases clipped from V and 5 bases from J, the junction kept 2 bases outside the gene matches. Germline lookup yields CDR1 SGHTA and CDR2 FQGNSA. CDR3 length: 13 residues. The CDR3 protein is CASSRGLAETQYF. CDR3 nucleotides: TGTGCCAGCAGCAGGGGACTAGCGGAGACCCAGTACTTC.

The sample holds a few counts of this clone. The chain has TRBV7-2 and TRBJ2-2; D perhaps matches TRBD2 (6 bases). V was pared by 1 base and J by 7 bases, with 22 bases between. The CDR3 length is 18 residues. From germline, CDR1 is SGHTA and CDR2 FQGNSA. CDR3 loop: CASSLVLGGTRAVGELFF. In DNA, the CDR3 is TGTGCCAGCAGCTTAGTCCTTGGCGGGACGCGGGCTGTCGGGGAGCTGTTTTTT.

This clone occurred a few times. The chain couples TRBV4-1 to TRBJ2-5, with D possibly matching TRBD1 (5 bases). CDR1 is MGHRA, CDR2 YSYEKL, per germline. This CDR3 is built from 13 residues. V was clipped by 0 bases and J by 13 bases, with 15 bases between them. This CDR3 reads CASSQDEGVAMYF. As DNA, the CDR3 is TGCGCCAGCAGCCAAGATGAAGGGGTCGCGATGTACTTC.

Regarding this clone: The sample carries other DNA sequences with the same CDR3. This CDR3 reads CAGNRDRGLCDGYTF. In nucleotides, the CDR3 is TGTGCCGGAAACCGGGACAGGGGACTTTGCGATGGCTACACCTTC. V usage is TRBV30 and J usage is TRBJ1-2; TRBD1 agrees at 10 bases. The ends lost 8 bases at V and 6 bases at J; junction bases unmatched: 15. Germline lookup yields CDR1 GTSNPN and CDR2 SVGIG (reference sequence). The CDR3 runs 15 residues.

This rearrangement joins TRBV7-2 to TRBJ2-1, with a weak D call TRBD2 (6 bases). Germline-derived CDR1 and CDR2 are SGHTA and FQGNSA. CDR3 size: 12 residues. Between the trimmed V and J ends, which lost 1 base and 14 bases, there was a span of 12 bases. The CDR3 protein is CASSLEVGTEFF. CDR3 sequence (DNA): TGTGCCAGCAGCTTAGAGGTCGGGACTGAGTTCTTC.

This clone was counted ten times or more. CDR3 bases: TGTGCCAGCAGCGAAATAATTCAGTACTTC. Protein sequence: CASSEIIQYF. The chain employs TRBV9 and TRBJ2-4; D ambiguous. Germline loops: CDR1 SGDLS, CDR2 YYNGEE. The CDR3 is 10 residues long. Trimming took 3 bases from V and 10 from J, leaving 5 bases between them.

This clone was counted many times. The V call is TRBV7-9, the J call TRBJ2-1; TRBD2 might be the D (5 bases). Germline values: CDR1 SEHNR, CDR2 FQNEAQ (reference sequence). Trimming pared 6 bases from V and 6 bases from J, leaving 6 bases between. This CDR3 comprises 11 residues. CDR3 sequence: CASRGGNEQFF. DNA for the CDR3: TGTGCCAGCAGAGGAGGCAATGAGCAGTTCTTC. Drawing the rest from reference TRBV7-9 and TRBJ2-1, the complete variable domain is DTGVSQNPRHKITKRGQNVTFRCDPISEHNRLYWYRQTLGQGPEFLTYFQNEAQLEKSRLLSDRFSAERPKGSFSTLEIQRTEQGDSAMYLCASRGGNEQFFGPGTRLTVL.

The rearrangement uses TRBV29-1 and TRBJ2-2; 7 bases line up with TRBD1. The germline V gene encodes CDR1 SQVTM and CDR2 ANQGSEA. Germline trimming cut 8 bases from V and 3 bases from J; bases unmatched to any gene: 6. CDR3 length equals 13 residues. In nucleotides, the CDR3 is TGCAGCTCTGGGGACAGCCACACCGGGGAGCTGTTTTTT. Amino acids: CSSGDSHTGELFF.

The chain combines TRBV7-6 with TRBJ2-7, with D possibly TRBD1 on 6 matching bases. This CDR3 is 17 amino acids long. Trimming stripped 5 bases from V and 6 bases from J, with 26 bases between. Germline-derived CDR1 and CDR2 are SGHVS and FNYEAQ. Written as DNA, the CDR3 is TGTGCCAGCAGCCCAGCGAGTTTAAGGACAGCTGGAGTCGAGCAGTACTTC. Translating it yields CASSPASLRTAGVEQYF.

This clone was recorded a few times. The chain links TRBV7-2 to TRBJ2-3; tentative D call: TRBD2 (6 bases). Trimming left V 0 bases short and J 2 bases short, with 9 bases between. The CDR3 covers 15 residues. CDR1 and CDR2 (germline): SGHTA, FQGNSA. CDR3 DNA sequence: TGTGCCAGCAGCTTAGCGGGAGGATTCACAGATACGCAGTATTTT. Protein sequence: CASSLAGGFTDTQYF.